This T cell receptor (beta chain) was obtained from a study of technical replicates of blood from a few donors. Produced via immunoSEQ multiplex PCR; TCRdb's table is partial and in-frame only. The data contain about 73,000 clones, 90% to 95% of them singletons. This clone was found once. The sample consisted of T cells isolated from PBMCs. This TCR was sampled from a human donor in good health.

Here the CDR3 DNA reads TGTGCCAGCAGTTTATTCGTCCCAGGAGGGACAGATGGCGATAGCAATCAGCCCCAGCATTTT. Translating gives CASSLFVPGGTDGDSNQPQHF. This sequence joins TRBV28 and TRBJ1-5, with 7 bases fitting TRBD1. Germline V CDR1 and CDR2: MDHEN, SYDVKM. V gave up 1 base and J gave up 0 bases; unmatched junction bases: 18. CDR3 length equals 21 residues.